This T cell receptor beta chain was observed in a study of blood T cell repertoires in COVID-19. Turning to the study itself: Specimens from acute and convalescent COVID-19 originated in the United States, Italy and Spain.

Generated by immunoSEQ multiplex PCR, the TCRdb table keeps only in-frame clones and is missing some. This sample yields roughly 500,000 clones, of which approximately 83% are seen a single time; 3% to 4% belongs to the top ten. V was clipped by 3 bases and J by 4 bases; unmatched bases: 7. CDR1 is SNHLY and CDR2 is FYNNEI in the germline V gene. The CDR3 loop spans 16 amino acids. This TCR derives from a human donor in a cohort sampled during active COVID-19. The chain is built from TRBV2 and TRBJ2-2; 8 bases are shared with TRBD1. Sequenced input: peripheral blood. The CDR3 DNA is TGTGCCAGCAGTGATCAGGGGGCGGATCTCACCGGGGAGCTGTTTTTT. As protein: CASSDQGADLTGELFF.